This is a list of T cell receptor beta chains from one sample in a study of blood T cell repertoires in COVID-19. Sequencing used immunoSEQ multiplex PCR; TCRdb keeps in-frame clones, though not all of them. This sample has some 300,000 clones; more than 75% occur once, and the top ten carry 2%. The sequenced sample was PBMCs or T cells enriched from blood (not recorded which). The receptors were sampled from a woman aged 60 to 75 in a cohort exposed to, infected with or recovered from COVID-19 (not recorded which). Each CDR3 is given with its conserved first and last residue. Each record gives: D gene, CDR3 length, J gene, clone size, V gene, CDR3 DNA, CDR3 protein. D genes are given only for firm matches. Not every row has a clone size; where given, it reads once, few, many or a size class.

>TRBD1|17|TRBJ1-1|-|TRBV5-8
TGTGCCAGCAGCTTAAATCCGGGACAGGGGGCGCGGACTGAAGCTTTCTTT
CASSLNPGQGARTEAFF
>TRBD2|15|TRBJ2-3|once|TRBV6-1
TGTGCCAGCAGTGAAGCGCCGGGAGGGGCAGATACGCAGTATTTT
CASSEAPGGADTQYF
>TRBD2|16|TRBJ2-1|-|TRBV5-1
TGCGCCAGCAGCCGCCAGACTAGCGGGGGATACAATGAGCAGTTCTTC
CASSRQTSGGYNEQFF
>TRBD2|19|TRBJ2-2|-|TRBV5-1
TGCGCCAGCTACGGGACCTCGACTAGCGGGAGGGCCTACACCGGGGAGCTGTTTTTT
CASYGTSTSGRAYTGELFF
>-|13|TRBJ2-7|-|TRBV30
TGTGCCTGGGCGCCGAGGACGTGGGAGCAGCAGTACTTC
CAWAPRTWEQQYF
>-|17|TRBJ2-1|-|TRBV24-1
TGTGCCACCAGTGACGCCTCCCCCGGGGAGGTTTTAAGTGAGCAGTTCTTC
CATSDASPGEVLSEQFF
>TRBD2|19|TRBJ2-2|-|TRBV10-1
TGCGCCAGCAGTGAGTCGCTGGGTAGCGGGAGAGGGGACACCGGGGAGCTGTTTTTT
CASSESLGSGRGDTGELFF
>-|16|TRBJ1-1|-|TRBV10-1
TGCGCCAGCAGTGAAAGGGGGAAGGGGTTGACGGATGAAGCTTTCTTT
CASSERGKGLTDEAFF
>TRBD1|14|TRBJ2-1|-|TRBV10-3
TGTGCCATCAAGCCGGGACAGGGGGCGGATGAGCAGTTCTTC
CAIKPGQGADEQFF
>TRBD1|17|TRBJ1-5|-|TRBV7-2
TGTGCCAGCAGCTTAGGGCAGGGGGACGTTAGCAATCAGCCCCAGCATTTT
CASSLGQGDVSNQPQHF
>TRBD1|16|TRBJ1-4|-|TRBV4-3
TGCGCCAGCAGCCAAGGGCAGGGGGCCACTAATGAAAAACTGTTTTTT
CASSQGQGATNEKLFF
>TRBD1|16|TRBJ2-7|-|TRBV3-1/TRBV3-2
TGTGCCAGCAGCCCGAGAGGGAACAGGGGGCTATACGAGCAGTACTTC
CASSPRGNRGLYEQYF
>TRBD1|16|TRBJ1-1|-|TRBV6-2/TRBV6-3
TGTGCCAGCAGCCCCGGACAGGGAAGGAGAGGAACTGAAGCTTTCTTT
CASSPGQGRRGTEAFF
>TRBD2|14|TRBJ2-5|-|TRBV28
TGTGCCAGCACCGCACTAGCGGGCCAAGAGACCCAGTACTTC
CASTALAGQETQYF
>-|12|TRBJ1-2|-|TRBV3-1/TRBV3-2
TGTGCCAGCAGCCAAGTGGGCGGGGAGGGCACCTTC
CASSQVGGEGTF
>TRBD2|18|TRBJ2-7|-|TRBV23-1
TGCGCCAGCAGTCAATGCTATGGGACTAGCGGGAGTGATTACGAGCAGTACTTC
CASSQCYGTSGSDYEQYF
>-|13|TRBJ2-7|-|TRBV6-2/TRBV6-3
TGTGCCAGCAGCCTTAGAGAGTCCTACGAGCAGTACTTC
CASSLRESYEQYF
>-|15|TRBJ2-3|-|TRBV7-3
TGTGCCAGCAGCTTAGCGGGGGCTGGCACAGATACGCAGTATTTT
CASSLAGAGTDTQYF
>-|16|TRBJ1-5|-|TRBV6-1
TGTGCCAGCAGTGAGATGGGGCAATATAGCAATCAGCCCCAGCATTTT
CASSEMGQYSNQPQHF
>-|15|TRBJ2-1|once|TRBV4-3
TGCGCCAGCAGCCAAGCACAAGTCGGGGTCAATGAGCAGTTCTTC
CASSQAQVGVNEQFF
>TRBD1|14|TRBJ2-7|-|TRBV3-1/TRBV3-2
TGTGCCAGCAGCCAAGTGGAAACAGGGGGCTTGCAGTACTTC
CASSQVETGGLQYF
>-|11|TRBJ2-3|once|TRBV10-1
TGCGCCAGCAGTGGTGGCGGTACGCAGTATTTT
CASSGGGTQYF
>-|11|TRBJ1-2|few|TRBV6-2/TRBV6-3
TGTGCCAGCAGTTACTTATATGGCTACACCTTC
CASSYLYGYTF
>-|15|TRBJ2-7|-|TRBV10-3
TGTGCCATCAGTGAACTCACCGGGGTTTCCTACGAGCAGTACTTC
CAISELTGVSYEQYF